This TCR beta chain derives from a study of CXCR3-negative and CXCR3-positive naive CD8 T cells. The TRB libraries of cDNA were built by UMI-labeled 5' RACE. After re-calling the 5' RACE reads, TCRdb lists one entry per CDR3 protein, DNA absent. The sample spans more than 65,000 distinct CDR3 sequences; the ten largest clones claim over 1.3%. The V gene's germline CDR1 is SEHNR and CDR2 FQNEAQ (reference sequence). The CDR3 is made up of 16 amino acids. The sequenced material came from naive CXCR3- CD8+ T cells from blood. Subset specified: CD45RO-CCR7+CD27+CD95- naive CD8+ T cells lacking CXCR3 (TNR3-). This TCR derives from a human donor in good health. Some clones in this sample may be carry-over from other donors' samples. This chain uses TRBV7-9 with TRBJ2-1; TCRdb indicates TRBD1, and absent DNA this call remains unverified. CDR3 loop: CASSLSPTPRDNEQFF.